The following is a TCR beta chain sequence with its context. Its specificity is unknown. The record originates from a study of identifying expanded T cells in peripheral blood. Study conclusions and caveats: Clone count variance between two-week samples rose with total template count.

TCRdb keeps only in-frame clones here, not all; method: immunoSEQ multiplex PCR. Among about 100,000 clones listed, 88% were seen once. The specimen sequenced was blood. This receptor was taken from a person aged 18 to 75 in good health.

CDR3 coding DNA: TGTGCCAGCGGGGGAGCGGCGGGGATTCAGGATACGCAGTATTTT. It encodes CASGGAAGIQDTQYF. The rearrangement joins TRBV2 to TRBJ2-3; a weak D match, TRBD2 (6 bases). The CDR3 spans 15 residues. With 8 bases removed from V and 6 bases from J, the gap between germline ends came to 21 bases. Germline CDR1 SNHLY, CDR2 FYNNEI.